Listed below are T cell receptor beta chains from one sample, sequenced in a study of T cells in Graves' hyperthyroidism and ophthalmopathy. In TCRdb, the multiplex PCR reads were re-called with MiXCR into one record per CDR3 protein. Among approximately 600,000 distinct CDR3 sequences listed, 13% to 15% were seen once. Sequencing was done on a sample of blood. These receptors all come from a woman between 18 and 29 years old with Graves' ophthalmopathy. Each CDR3 is given with its conserved first and last residue.

j_call	v_call	cdr3_aa
TRBJ2-7	TRBV12-3/TRBV12-4	CASSLMALSEQYF
TRBJ1-5	TRBV6-4	CASSRDSNNQPQHF
TRBJ2-5	TRBV7-7	CASSPGLAGGQETQYF
TRBJ2-3	TRBV11-2	CASSLDRGAGGPLADTQYF
TRBJ1-5	TRBV4-3	CASSERHPSNQPQHF
TRBJ2-3	TRBV6-2/TRBV6-3	CASKGLAGGYTDTQYF
TRBJ1-1	TRBV6-5	CASSYSGGLGTEAFF
TRBJ2-1	TRBV29-1	CSVEARQGPYSYNEQFF
TRBJ2-7	TRBV7-9	CASSLVGLADEQYF
TRBJ1-2	TRBV5-1	CASKVNGGGYTF
TRBJ1-1	TRBV28	CASRSEENTEAFF
TRBJ1-6	TRBV27	CASTLRGSYNSPLHF
TRBJ2-3	TRBV7-2	CASSLEGGGNTDTQYF
TRBJ1-1	TRBV6-1	CASSEDGTGSRSSEAFF
TRBJ2-1	TRBV20-1	CSASTIDVSWRDNNEQFF
TRBJ1-5	TRBV28	CASTTRGIGNQPQHF
TRBJ2-7	TRBV7-9	CASNRGGRIHEQYF
TRBJ2-7	TRBV20-1	CSVDRTDNYEQYF
TRBJ2-5	TRBV24-1	CATSDGQGAWETQYF
TRBJ2-1	TRBV18	CASSPPVAGEQFF
TRBJ1-5	TRBV19	CASRISTGEDNQPQHF
TRBJ1-5	TRBV2	CASSTDRGNQPQHF